A single sample gave rise to the 12 T cell receptor beta chains below, sequenced in a study of T cells in localized non-small cell lung cancer. Only in-frame clones appear in the TCRdb table, and some are missing; sequencing was by immunoSEQ multiplex PCR. Seen here are 23,000 or so clones, 70% to 90% observed once, and the top ten hold roughly 5%. The sample here was peripheral blood, taken before any cancer treatment. The source is a male donor older than 55 with stage II squamous cell lung carcinoma.

The J gene is TRBJ2-3, the V gene TRBV4-2; D call uncertain. Trimming left V 0 bases short and J 3 bases short, with 13 bases between. The CDR3 totals 16 residues. CDR1 and CDR2 (germline): LGHNA, YNFKEQ. CDR3: CASSQDGKRSTDTQYF. The CDR3 nucleotides read TGTGCCAGCAGCCAAGATGGGAAGAGATCGACAGATACGCAGTATTTT.

The chain uses TRBV5-1 and TRBJ2-5; no clear D gene. The V end lost 0 bases, the J end lost 3 bases, and 0 bases lay between the germline ends. The CDR3 extends over 11 amino acids. Germline lookup yields CDR1 SGHRS and CDR2 YFSETQ. CDR3: CASSLEETQYF. CDR3 nucleotide sequence: TGCGCCAGCAGCTTGGAAGAGACCCAGTACTTC.

The chain has TRBV5-1 and TRBJ2-2, with TRBD2 matching over 7 bases. V gave up 5 bases and J gave up 0 bases; unmatched junction bases: 10. CDR3 length equals 17 residues. Germline lookup yields CDR1 SGHRS and CDR2 YFSETQ. The CDR3 DNA reads as TGCGCCAGCAGTCACCCGGAAGCGGGGACGAACACCGGGGAGCTGTTTTTT. Translated, it gives CASSHPEAGTNTGELFF.

The CDR3 loop is CASSPGNQPQHF. The CDR3 region has the DNA TGTGCCAGCAGCCCTGGAAATCAGCCCCAGCATTTT. The chain carries TRBV28 and TRBJ1-5; D ambiguous. V was shortened by 6 bases and J by 4 bases, with 7 bases between the two germline ends. The CDR3 covers 12 residues. The germline V gene encodes CDR1 MDHEN and CDR2 SYDVKM.

This clone was picked up one time. This rearrangement joins TRBV7-2 to TRBJ2-5; 9 bases line up with TRBD2. Per the germline V gene, CDR1 is SGHTA and CDR2 is FQGNSA. The CDR3 runs to 15 residues. The V segment lost 1 base and the J segment 2 bases; nucleotides outside the gene matches: 2. CDR3 coding DNA: TGTGCCAGCAGCTTAGGCGGGGGGGGGCAAGAGACCCAGTACTTC. Encoded protein: CASSLGGGGQETQYF.

This chain joins TRBV6-1 and TRBJ1-1, with D maybe TRBD1 (5 bases). Trimming pared 4 bases from V and 1 base from J, leaving 13 bases between. From germline, CDR1 is MNHNS and CDR2 SASEGT. This CDR3 has 15 amino acids. The CDR3 here is CASSGTTSGNTEAFF. DNA of the CDR3: TGTGCCAGCAGTGGGACAACCTCCGGGAACACTGAAGCTTTCTTT.

In DNA form, the CDR3 reads TGTGCCAGCAGTTTAGGGCAGGCAAGGGTGGGGGAGCAGTACTTC. Its protein product is CASSLGQARVGEQYF. J is TRBJ2-7 and V is TRBV28; D not certain. The germline V gene encodes CDR1 MDHEN and CDR2 SYDVKM. V was trimmed by 2 bases and J by 7 bases, leaving 18 bases between them. This CDR3 region has 15 residues.

The chain employs TRBV5-1 and TRBJ2-2; D is unclear. Germline assignment: CDR1 SGHRS and CDR2 YFSETQ. CDR3 length equals 14 residues. Trimming took 6 bases from V and 0 from J, leaving 9 bases between them. The CDR3: CASNDEANTGELFF. The CDR3 nucleotides are TGCGCCAGCAACGATGAAGCGAACACCGGGGAGCTGTTTTTT.

The genes are TRBV7-2 and TRBJ2-1; 9 bases fit TRBD1. CDR1 is SGHTA and CDR2 is FQGNSA in the germline V gene. CDR3 length: 14 amino acids. The V segment lost 3 bases and the J segment 7 bases; nucleotides outside the gene matches: 4. CDR3 amino acids: CASSLDRGRNEQFF. The CDR3, as DNA: TGTGCCAGCAGCTTGGACAGGGGTAGGAATGAGCAGTTCTTC.

The rearrangement links TRBV5-6 to TRBJ1-1; D is possibly TRBD1 (5 bases). Trimming shortened V by 4 bases and J by 0 bases, and 13 bases separated the two germline ends. The CDR3 contains 15 residues. From germline, CDR1 is SGHDT and CDR2 YYEEEE. CDR3 in amino acids: CASSVRQNLNTEAFF. Written as DNA, the CDR3 is TGTGCCAGCAGCGTTCGACAGAATCTGAACACTGAAGCTTTCTTT.

J is TRBJ2-1 and V is TRBV7-9; 8 bases line up with TRBD1. V lost 5 bases and J lost 6; bases outside the gene matches: 9. The CDR3 spans 15 residues. CDR1 SEHNR and CDR2 FQNEAQ come from the germline V gene (reference sequence). The DNA for the CDR3 is TGTGCCAGCAGCCTAACAGGGGGACAGCTCAATGAGCAGTTCTTC. Protein product: CASSLTGGQLNEQFF.

The J gene is TRBJ2-4, the V gene TRBV28; 14 nucleotides agree with TRBD2. The ends lost 8 bases at V and 1 base at J; junction bases unmatched: 7. This CDR3 is 17 amino acids long. Germline V lookup: CDR1 MDHEN, CDR2 SYDVKM. The CDR3 sequence is CASGGTSGRMAKNIQYF. CDR3 nucleotide sequence: TGTGCCAGCGGGGGGACTAGCGGGAGAATGGCCAAAAACATTCAGTACTTC.